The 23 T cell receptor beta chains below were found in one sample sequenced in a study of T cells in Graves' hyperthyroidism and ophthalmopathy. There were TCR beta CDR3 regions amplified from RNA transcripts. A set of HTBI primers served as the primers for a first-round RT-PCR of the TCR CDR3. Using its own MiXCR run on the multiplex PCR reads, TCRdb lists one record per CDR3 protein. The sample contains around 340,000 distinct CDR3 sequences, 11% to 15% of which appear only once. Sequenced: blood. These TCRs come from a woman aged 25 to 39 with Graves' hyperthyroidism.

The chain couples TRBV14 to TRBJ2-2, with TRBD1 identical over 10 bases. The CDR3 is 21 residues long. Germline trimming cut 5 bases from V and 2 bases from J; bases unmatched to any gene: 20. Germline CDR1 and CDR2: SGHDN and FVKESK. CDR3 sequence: CASSRWGQGTTPDQNTGELFF. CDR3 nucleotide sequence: TGTGCCAGCAGCAGATGGGGACAGGGGACAACCCCCGACCAAAACACCGGGGAGCTGTTTTTT.

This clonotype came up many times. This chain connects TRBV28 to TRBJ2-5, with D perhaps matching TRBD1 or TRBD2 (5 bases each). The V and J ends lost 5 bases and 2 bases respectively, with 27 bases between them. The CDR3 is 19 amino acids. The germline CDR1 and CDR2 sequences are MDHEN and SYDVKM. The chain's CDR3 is CASSTDPSTVRDTQETQYF. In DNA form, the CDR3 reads TGTGCCAGCAGTACTGACCCATCGACAGTCCGGGATACACAAGAGACCCAGTACTTC. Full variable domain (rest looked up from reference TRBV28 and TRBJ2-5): DVKVTQSSRYLVKRTGEKVFLECVQDMDHENMFWYRQDPGLGLRLIYFSYDVKMKEKGDIPEGYSVSREKKERFSLILESASTNQTSMYLCASSTDPSTVRDTQETQYFGPGTRLLVL.

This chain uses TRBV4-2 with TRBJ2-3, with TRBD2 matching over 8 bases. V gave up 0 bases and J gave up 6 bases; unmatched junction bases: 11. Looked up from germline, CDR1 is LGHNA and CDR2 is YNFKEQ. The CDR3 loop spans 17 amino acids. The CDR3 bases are TGTGCCAGCAGCCAAGATTACCGGGGGGGGATAATGGATACGCAGTATTTT. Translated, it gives CASSQDYRGGIMDTQYF.

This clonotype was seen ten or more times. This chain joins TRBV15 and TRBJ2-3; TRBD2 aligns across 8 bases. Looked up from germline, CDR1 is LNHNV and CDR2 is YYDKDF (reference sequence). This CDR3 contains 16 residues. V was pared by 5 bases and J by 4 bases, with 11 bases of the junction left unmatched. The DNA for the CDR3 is TGTGCCACCAGCCAGAGAGCGGGAGTAAACGCAGATACGCAGTATTTT. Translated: CATSQRAGVNADTQYF.

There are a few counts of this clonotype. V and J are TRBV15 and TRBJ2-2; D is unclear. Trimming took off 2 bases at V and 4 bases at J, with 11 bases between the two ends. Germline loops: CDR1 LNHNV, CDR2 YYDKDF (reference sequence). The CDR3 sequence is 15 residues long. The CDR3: CATSRRPSTTGELFF. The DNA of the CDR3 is TGTGCCACCAGCAGACGGCCCAGTACCACCGGGGAGCTGTTTTTT.

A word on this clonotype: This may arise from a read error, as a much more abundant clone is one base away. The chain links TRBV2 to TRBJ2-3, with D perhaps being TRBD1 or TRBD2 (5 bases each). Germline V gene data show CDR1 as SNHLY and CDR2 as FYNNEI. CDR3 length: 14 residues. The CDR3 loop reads CANSEFREWDTQYF. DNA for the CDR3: TGTGCCAACAGTGAATTCAGGGAGTGGGATACGCAGTATTTT. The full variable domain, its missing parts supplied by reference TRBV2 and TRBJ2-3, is EPEVTQTPSHQVTQMGQEVILRCVPISNHLYFYWYRQILGQKVEFLVSFYNNEISEKSEIFDDQFSVERPDGSNFTLKIRSTKLEDSAMYFCANSEFREWDTQYFGPGTRLTVL.

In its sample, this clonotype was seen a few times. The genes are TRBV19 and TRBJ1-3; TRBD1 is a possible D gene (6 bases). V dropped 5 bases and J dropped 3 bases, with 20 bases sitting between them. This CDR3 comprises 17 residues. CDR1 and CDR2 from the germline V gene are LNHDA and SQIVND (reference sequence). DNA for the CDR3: TGTGCCAGTAGTCGACAGGCTGTTGGAGCGGTTGGAAACACCATATATTTT. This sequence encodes CASSRQAVGAVGNTIYF.

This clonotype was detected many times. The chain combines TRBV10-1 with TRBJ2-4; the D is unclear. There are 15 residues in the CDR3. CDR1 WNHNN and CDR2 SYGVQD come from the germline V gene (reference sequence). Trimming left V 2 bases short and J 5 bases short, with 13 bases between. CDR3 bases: TGCGCCAGCAGTGAGGCTAATGGGGTCGAAAACATTCAGTACTTC. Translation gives CASSEANGVENIQYF.

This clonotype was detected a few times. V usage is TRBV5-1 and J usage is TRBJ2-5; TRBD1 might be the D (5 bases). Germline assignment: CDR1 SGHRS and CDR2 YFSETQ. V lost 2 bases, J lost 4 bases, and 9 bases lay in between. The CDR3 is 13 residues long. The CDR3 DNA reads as TGCGCCAGCAGCTTTCAGGGTACAGAGACCCAGTACTTC. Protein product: CASSFQGTETQYF. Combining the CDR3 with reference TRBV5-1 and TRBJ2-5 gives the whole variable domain KAGVTQTPRYLIKTRGQQVTLSCSPISGHRSVSWYQQTPGQGLQFLFEYFSETQRNKGNFPGRFSGRQFSNSRSEMNVSTLELGDSALYLCASSFQGTETQYFGPGTRLLVL.

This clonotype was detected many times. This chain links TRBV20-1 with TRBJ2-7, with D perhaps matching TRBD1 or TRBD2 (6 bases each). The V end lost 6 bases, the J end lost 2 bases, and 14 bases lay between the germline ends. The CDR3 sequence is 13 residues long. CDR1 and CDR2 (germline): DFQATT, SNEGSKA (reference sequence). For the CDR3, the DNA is TGCAGTGCCCCGGGGGCGCGGGCCTACGAGCAGTACTTC. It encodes CSAPGARAYEQYF.

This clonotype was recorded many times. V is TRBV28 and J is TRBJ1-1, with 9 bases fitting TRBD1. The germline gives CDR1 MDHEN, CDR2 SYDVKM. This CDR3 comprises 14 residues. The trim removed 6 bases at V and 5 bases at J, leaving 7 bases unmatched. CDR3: CASSSGTGRTEAFF. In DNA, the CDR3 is TGTGCCAGCAGCTCCGGGACAGGGCGGACTGAAGCTTTCTTT. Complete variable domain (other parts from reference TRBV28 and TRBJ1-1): DVKVTQSSRYLVKRTGEKVFLECVQDMDHENMFWYRQDPGLGLRLIYFSYDVKMKEKGDIPEGYSVSREKKERFSLILESASTNQTSMYLCASSSGTGRTEAFFGQGTRLTVV.

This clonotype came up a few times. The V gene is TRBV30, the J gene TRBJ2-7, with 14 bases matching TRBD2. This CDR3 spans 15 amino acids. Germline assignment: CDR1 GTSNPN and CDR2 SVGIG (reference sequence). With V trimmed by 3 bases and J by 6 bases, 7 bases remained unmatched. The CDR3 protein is CAWSRGTSGRGEQYF. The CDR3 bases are TGTGCCTGGAGCCGGGGGACTAGCGGGAGAGGCGAGCAGTACTTC.

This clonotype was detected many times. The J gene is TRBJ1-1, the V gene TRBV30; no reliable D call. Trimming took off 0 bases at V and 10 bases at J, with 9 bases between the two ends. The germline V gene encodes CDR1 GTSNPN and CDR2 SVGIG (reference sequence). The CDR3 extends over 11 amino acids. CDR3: CAWSVRSGAFF. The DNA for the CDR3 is TGTGCCTGGAGTGTAAGGAGTGGAGCTTTCTTT.

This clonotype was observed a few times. The CDR3 DNA is TGCGCCATACAGGACAGGGTTGATCAGCCCCAGCATTTT. It yields the protein CAIQDRVDQPQHF. The chain employs TRBV10-1 and TRBJ1-5; 8 positions agree with TRBD1. V shed 10 bases and J 5 bases; nucleotides not matched to a gene: 7. CDR3 length: 13 residues. Per the germline V gene, CDR1 is WNHNN and CDR2 is SYGVQD (reference sequence).

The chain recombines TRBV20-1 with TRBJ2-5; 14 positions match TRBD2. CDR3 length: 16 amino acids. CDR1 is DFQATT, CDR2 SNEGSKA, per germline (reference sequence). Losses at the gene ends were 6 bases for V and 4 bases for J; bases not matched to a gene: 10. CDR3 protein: CSATVGTSGRGETQYF. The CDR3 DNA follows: TGCAGTGCAACGGTCGGGACTAGCGGGAGAGGAGAGACCCAGTACTTC.

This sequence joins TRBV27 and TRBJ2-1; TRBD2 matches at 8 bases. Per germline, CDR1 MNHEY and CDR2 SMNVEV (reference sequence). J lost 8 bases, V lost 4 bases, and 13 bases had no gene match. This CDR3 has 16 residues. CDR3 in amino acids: CASSSPGTRLVDEQFF. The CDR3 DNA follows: TGTGCCAGCAGTTCGCCCGGGACTAGGCTCGTGGATGAGCAGTTCTTC.

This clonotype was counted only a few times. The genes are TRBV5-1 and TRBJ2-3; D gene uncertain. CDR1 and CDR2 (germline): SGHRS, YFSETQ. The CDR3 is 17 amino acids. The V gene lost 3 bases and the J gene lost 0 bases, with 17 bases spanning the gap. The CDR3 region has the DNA TGCGCCAGCAGCTCCAATACCCGGACGGGTAGCACAGATACGCAGTATTTT. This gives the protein CASSSNTRTGSTDTQYF.

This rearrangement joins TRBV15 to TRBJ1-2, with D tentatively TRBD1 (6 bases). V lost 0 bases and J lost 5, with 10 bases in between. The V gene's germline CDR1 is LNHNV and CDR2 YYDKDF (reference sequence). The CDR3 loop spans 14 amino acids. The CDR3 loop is CATSRESRGYGYTF. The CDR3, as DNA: TGTGCCACCAGCAGAGAATCTAGGGGGTATGGCTACACCTTC.

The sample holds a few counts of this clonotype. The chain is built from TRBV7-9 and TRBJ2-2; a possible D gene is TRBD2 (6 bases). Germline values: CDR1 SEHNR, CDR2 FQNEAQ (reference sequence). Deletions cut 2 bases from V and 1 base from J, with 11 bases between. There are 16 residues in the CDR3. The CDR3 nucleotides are TGTGCCAGCAGCTTACGGGAGAAGGGGAACACCGGGGAGCTGTTTTTT. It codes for CASSLREKGNTGELFF.

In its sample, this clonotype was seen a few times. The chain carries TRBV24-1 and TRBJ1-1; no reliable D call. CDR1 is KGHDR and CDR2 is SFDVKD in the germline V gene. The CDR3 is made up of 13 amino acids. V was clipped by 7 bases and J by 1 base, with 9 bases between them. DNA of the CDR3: TGTGCCACCAGGATTTCAGGGAACACTGAAGCTTTCTTT. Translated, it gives CATRISGNTEAFF.

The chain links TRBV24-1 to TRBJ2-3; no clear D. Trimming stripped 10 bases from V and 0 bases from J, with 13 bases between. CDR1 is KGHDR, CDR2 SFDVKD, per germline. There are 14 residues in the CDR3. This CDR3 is CATTSPTSTDTQYF. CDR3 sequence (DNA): TGTGCCACGACCTCGCCTACTAGCACAGATACGCAGTATTTT.

The CDR3 nucleotides read TGTGCCAGCAGACAAGGAGCAAATCAGCCCCAGCATTTT. This sequence encodes CASRQGANQPQHF. The genes are TRBV28 and TRBJ1-5; no clear D. Germline values: CDR1 MDHEN, CDR2 SYDVKM. V was clipped by 6 bases and J by 4 bases, with 10 bases between them. The CDR3 has 13 residues.

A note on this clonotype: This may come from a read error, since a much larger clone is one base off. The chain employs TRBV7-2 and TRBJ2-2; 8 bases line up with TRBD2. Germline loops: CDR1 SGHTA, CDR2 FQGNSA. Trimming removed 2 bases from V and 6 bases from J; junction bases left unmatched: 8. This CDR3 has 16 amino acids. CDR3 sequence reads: CASSLLGTSSSGELFF. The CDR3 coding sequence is TGTGCCAGCAGCTTACTGGGGACTAGTTCTTCCGGGGAGCTGTTTTTT.